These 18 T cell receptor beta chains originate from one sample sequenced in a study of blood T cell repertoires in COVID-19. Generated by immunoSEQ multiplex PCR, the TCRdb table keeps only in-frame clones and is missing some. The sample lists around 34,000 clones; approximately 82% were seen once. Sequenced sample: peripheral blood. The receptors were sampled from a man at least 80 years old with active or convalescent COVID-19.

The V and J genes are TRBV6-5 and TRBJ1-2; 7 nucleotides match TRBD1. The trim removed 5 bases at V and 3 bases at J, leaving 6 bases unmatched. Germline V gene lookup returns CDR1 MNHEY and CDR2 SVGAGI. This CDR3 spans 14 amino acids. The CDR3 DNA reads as TGTGCCAGCAGTATAACAGGGGTCGACTATGGCTACACCTTC. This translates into CASSITGVDYGYTF.

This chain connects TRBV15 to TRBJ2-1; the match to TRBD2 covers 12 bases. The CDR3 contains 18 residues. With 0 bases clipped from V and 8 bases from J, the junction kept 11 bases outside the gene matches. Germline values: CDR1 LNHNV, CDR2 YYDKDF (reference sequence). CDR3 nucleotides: TGTGCCACCAGCAGAGATCTAATCGGGCTAGCGGGGGGGGATGAGCAGTTCTTC. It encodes CATSRDLIGLAGGDEQFF.

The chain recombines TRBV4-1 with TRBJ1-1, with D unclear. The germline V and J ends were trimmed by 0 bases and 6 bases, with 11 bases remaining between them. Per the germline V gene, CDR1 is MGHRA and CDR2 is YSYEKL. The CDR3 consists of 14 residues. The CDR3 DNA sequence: TGCGCCAGCAGCCAAGAGCTCGCGCGGGCTGAAGCTTTCTTT. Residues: CASSQELARAEAFF.

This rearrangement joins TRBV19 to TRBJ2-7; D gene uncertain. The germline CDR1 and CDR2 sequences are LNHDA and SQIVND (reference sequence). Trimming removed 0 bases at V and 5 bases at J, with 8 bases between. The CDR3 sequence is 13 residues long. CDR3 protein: CASSIELYDEQYF. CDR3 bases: TGTGCCAGTAGTATAGAACTTTACGACGAGCAGTACTTC.

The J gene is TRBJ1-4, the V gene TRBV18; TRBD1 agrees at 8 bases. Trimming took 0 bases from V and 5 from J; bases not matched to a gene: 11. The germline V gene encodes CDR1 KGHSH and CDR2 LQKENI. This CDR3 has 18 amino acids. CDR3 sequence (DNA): TGTGCCAGCTCACCACCGCAGGGAACGCACAGGGGGAATGAAAAACTGTTTTTT. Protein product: CASSPPQGTHRGNEKLFF.

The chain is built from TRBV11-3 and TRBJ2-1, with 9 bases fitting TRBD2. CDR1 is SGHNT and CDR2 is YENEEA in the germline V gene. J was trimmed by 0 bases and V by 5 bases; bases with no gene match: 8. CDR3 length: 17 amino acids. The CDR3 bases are TGTGCCAGCAGCCCTTTCGGTAGCGGGAGCTCCTACAATGAGCAGTTCTTC. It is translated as CASSPFGSGSSYNEQFF.

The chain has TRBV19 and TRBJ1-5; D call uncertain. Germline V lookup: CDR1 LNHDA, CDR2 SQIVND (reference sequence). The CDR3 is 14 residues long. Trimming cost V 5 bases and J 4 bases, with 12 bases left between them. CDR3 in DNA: TGTGCCAGTAGTCTTTCCGTGAGGAATCAGCCCCAGCATTTT. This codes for CASSLSVRNQPQHF.

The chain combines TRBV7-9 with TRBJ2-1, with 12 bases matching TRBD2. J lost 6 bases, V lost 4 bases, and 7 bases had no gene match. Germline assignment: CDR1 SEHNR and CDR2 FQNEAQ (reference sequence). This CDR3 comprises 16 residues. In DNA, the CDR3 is TGTGCCAGCAGCTATTTGACTAGCGGGAGAAGCAATGAGCAGTTCTTC. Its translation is CASSYLTSGRSNEQFF.

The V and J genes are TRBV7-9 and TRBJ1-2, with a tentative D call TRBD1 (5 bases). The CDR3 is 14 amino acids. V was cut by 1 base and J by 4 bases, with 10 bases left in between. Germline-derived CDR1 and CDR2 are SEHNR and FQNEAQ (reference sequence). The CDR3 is CASSLDGGLYGYTF. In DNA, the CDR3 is TGTGCCAGCAGCTTAGATGGGGGACTCTATGGCTACACCTTC.

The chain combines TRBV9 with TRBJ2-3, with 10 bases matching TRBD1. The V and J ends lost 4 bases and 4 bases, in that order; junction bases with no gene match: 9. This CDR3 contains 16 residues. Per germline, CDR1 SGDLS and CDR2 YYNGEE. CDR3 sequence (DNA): TGTGCCAGCAGCAAAACCGGGACAGGGGTCCCAGATACGCAGTATTTT. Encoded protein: CASSKTGTGVPDTQYF.

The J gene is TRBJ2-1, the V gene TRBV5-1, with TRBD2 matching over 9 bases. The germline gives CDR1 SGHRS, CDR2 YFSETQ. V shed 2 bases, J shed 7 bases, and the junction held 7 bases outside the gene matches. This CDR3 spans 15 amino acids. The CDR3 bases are TGCGCCAGCAGCTTTAGCCTAGCGGGAACTAATGAGCAGTTCTTC. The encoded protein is CASSFSLAGTNEQFF.

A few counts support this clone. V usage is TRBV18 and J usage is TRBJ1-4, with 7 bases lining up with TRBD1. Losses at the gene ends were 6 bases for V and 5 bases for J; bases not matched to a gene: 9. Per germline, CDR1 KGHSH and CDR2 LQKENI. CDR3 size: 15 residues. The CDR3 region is CASSSGGPGNEKLFF. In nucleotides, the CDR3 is TGTGCCAGCTCTTCAGGGGGTCCTGGAAATGAAAAACTGTTTTTT.

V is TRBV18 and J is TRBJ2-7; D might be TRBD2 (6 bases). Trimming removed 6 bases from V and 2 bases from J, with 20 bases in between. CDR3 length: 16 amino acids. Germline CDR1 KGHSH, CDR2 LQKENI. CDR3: CASSVGVGGLAYEQYF. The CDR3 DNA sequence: TGTGCCAGCTCGGTGGGAGTGGGAGGCCTTGCCTACGAGCAGTACTTC.

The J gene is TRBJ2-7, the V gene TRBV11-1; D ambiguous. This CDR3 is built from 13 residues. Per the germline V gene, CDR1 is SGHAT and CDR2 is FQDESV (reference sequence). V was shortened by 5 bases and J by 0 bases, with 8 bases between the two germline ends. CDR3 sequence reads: CASSPPSSYEQYF. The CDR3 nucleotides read TGTGCCAGCAGCCCGCCTAGCTCCTACGAGCAGTACTTC.

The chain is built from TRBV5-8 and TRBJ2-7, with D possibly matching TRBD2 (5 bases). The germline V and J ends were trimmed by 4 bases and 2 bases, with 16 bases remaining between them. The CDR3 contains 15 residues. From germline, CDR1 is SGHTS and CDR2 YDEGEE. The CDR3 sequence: CASSPWAGAPYEQYF. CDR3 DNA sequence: TGTGCCAGCAGCCCGTGGGCGGGTGCACCCTACGAGCAGTACTTC.

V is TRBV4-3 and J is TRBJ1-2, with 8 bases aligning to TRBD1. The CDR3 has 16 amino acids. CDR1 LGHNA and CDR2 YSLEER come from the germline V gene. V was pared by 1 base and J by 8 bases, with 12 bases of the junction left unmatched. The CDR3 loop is CASSQGGGQGAGGYTF. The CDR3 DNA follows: TGCGCCAGCAGCCAAGGCGGGGGTCAGGGGGCGGGCGGCTACACCTTC.

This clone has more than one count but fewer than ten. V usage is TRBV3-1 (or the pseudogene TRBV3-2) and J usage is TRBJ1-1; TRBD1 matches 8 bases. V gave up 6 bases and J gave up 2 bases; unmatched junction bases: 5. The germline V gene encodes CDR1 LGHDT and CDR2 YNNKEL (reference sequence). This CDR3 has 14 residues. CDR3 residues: CASSRTGINTEAFF. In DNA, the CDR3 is TGTGCCAGCAGTAGGACAGGGATAAACACTGAAGCTTTCTTT.

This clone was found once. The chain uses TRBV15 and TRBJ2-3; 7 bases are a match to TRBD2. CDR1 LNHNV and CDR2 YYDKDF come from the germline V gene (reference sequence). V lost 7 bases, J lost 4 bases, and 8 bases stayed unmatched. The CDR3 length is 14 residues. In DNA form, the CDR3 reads TGTGCCACCAATCACGGCGGGAGCGCAGATACGCAGTATTTT. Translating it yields CATNHGGSADTQYF.